A single sample is the source of the 25 T cell receptor beta chains below, sequenced in a study of radiation and T cells in renal cell carcinoma. The time point: blood 4 weeks post-SBRT, at nephrectomy. Indicated treatment: 15 Gy SBRT to primary tumor, nephrectomy 4 weeks later. TCRdb keeps only in-frame clones here, not all; method: immunoSEQ multiplex PCR. This repertoire shows 97,000 or so clones, 84% found once; its top ten account for 7.2%. The sample here was blood, taken from a patient whose treatment included radiotherapy and nephrectomy. These receptors all stem from a man in his 60s with renal cell carcinoma.

The chain recombines TRBV4-3 with TRBJ2-1; TRBD1 is a possible D gene (7 bases). V gave up 1 base and J gave up 2 bases, with 15 bases separating them. Germline V gene lookup returns CDR1 LGHNA and CDR2 YSLEER. The CDR3 is made up of 17 amino acids. CDR3 bases: TGCGCCAGCAGCCAAGGCAGGGTCAGGGGGGCCTACAATGAGCAGTTCTTC. It yields the protein CASSQGRVRGAYNEQFF.

This clone has just one count. The chain links TRBV4-3 to TRBJ1-3; D is unresolved. Deletions cut 0 bases from V and 2 bases from J, with 11 bases between. CDR3 size: 16 residues. CDR1 and CDR2 (germline): LGHNA, YSLEER. CDR3 sequence (DNA): TGCGCCAGCAGCCAAGATGAACAGCCAACTGGAAACACCATATATTTT. Translating it yields CASSQDEQPTGNTIYF.

The genes are TRBV10-1 and TRBJ2-7; 9 nucleotides match TRBD2. The trim removed 6 bases at V and 0 bases at J, leaving 18 bases unmatched. The CDR3 is 19 amino acids. The germline V gene has CDR1 WNHNN and CDR2 SYGVQD (reference sequence). The CDR3 DNA sequence: TGCGCCAGCAGACAATATCTCCTAGATCATAGCGGGAGCTCCTACGAGCAGTACTTC. Residues: CASRQYLLDHSGSSYEQYF.

The chain has TRBV5-1 and TRBJ2-7, with D perhaps matching TRBD1 or TRBD2 (6 bases each). In germline, CDR1 is SGHRS, CDR2 YFSETQ. Trimming left V 0 bases short and J 6 bases short, with 16 bases between. The CDR3 has 15 residues. CDR3 in amino acids: CASSLGGGPLGEQYF. The CDR3 DNA reads as TGCGCCAGCAGCTTGGGAGGGGGGCCCCTTGGCGAGCAGTACTTC.

This chain joins TRBV5-1 and TRBJ2-5; no clear D. The CDR3 is 15 amino acids. Germline V gene sequence: CDR1 SGHRS, CDR2 YFSETQ. Between the trimmed V and J ends, which lost 0 bases and 1 base, there was a span of 10 bases. The CDR3 sequence is CASSLASGSQETQYF. The CDR3 DNA sequence: TGCGCCAGCAGCTTGGCGTCGGGCAGCCAAGAGACCCAGTACTTC.

This clone was observed once. This chain uses TRBV28 with TRBJ1-2; the D is unclear. The CDR3 loop spans 13 amino acids. Germline V gene lookup returns CDR1 MDHEN and CDR2 SYDVKM. Trimming pared 3 bases from V and 8 bases from J, leaving 13 bases between. The CDR3 region is CASSFWGVEGYTF. CDR3 in DNA: TGTGCCAGCAGTTTCTGGGGAGTGGAGGGCTACACCTTC.

This clone showed up just a few times. CDR3 in amino acids: CAWSHRATYEQYF. CDR3 DNA sequence: TGTGCCTGGAGCCACAGGGCAACCTACGAGCAGTACTTC. The chain is built from TRBV30 and TRBJ2-7, with D tentatively TRBD1 (6 bases). Germline loops: CDR1 GTSNPN, CDR2 SVGIG (reference sequence). The CDR3 has 13 amino acids. Trimming removed 3 bases at V and 2 bases at J, with 11 bases between.

The chain combines TRBV5-1 with TRBJ1-4, with D unresolved. Germline V gene lookup returns CDR1 SGHRS and CDR2 YFSETQ. Trimming took off 2 bases at V and 8 bases at J, with 13 bases between the two ends. The CDR3 length is 14 residues. Here the CDR3 reads CASSLDRPSEKLFF. CDR3 nucleotide sequence: TGCGCCAGCAGCTTAGACCGGCCCTCAGAAAAACTGTTTTTT.

V usage is TRBV27 and J usage is TRBJ2-1, with TRBD1 matching over 7 bases. Trimming removed 7 bases from V and 4 bases from J; junction bases left unmatched: 10. The CDR3 runs 15 residues. The germline gives CDR1 MNHEY, CDR2 SMNVEV (reference sequence). This chain's CDR3 is CASTTATGRYNEQFF. In nucleotides, the CDR3 is TGTGCCAGCACAACTGCGACAGGGCGATACAATGAGCAGTTCTTC.

This rearrangement joins TRBV5-1 to TRBJ1-1; 9 bases align to TRBD1. The length of the CDR3 is 19 residues. CDR1 is SGHRS and CDR2 is YFSETQ in the germline V gene. V shed 4 bases and J 7 bases; nucleotides not matched to a gene: 23. CDR3 in DNA: TGCGCCAGCAGCCCGGATGGTAGAGTCAGGACAGGGGAAGTGAGTGAAGCTTTCTTT. It specifies CASSPDGRVRTGEVSEAFF.

This sequence joins TRBV28 and TRBJ2-7; no definite D call. Germline values: CDR1 MDHEN, CDR2 SYDVKM. V was pared by 4 bases and J by 1 base, with 11 bases between. This CDR3 is 14 amino acids long. For the CDR3, the DNA is TGTGCCAGCAGTTCCGGTGGCAGATCCTACGAGCAGTACTTC. Translation gives CASSSGGRSYEQYF.

DNA of the CDR3: TGCGCCAGCAGCTTGGAAGGGGGACTGTTGAAAACAGATACGCAGTATTTT. Encoded protein: CASSLEGGLLKTDTQYF. The chain carries TRBV5-1 and TRBJ2-3; tentatively, D is TRBD1 or TRBD2 (6 bases each). CDR1 SGHRS and CDR2 YFSETQ come from the germline V gene. The CDR3 loop spans 17 amino acids. The V end lost 0 bases, the J end lost 3 bases, and 17 bases lay between the germline ends. Filled out from reference TRBV5-1 and TRBJ2-3, the complete variable domain reads KAGVTQTPRYLIKTRGQQVTLSCSPISGHRSVSWYQQTPGQGLQFLFEYFSETQRNKGNFPGRFSGRQFSNSRSEMNVSTLELGDSALYLCASSLEGGLLKTDTQYFGPGTRLTVL.

CDR3 in amino acids: CATQNRNTEAFF. Written as DNA, the CDR3 is TGTGCCACTCAGAATAGGAACACTGAAGCTTTCTTT. The chain has TRBV7-2 and TRBJ1-1; D unclear. Germline lookup yields CDR1 SGHTA and CDR2 FQGNSA. This CDR3 has 12 residues. Trimming cost V 10 bases and J 1 base, with 10 bases left between them.

This rearrangement joins TRBV7-9 to TRBJ2-7; TRBD2 might be the D (5 bases). Trimming shortened V by 2 bases and J by 2 bases, and 16 bases separated the two germline ends. Germline-derived CDR1 and CDR2 are SEHNR and FQNEAQ (reference sequence). The CDR3 has 16 amino acids. The CDR3 protein is CASSLRSPGIAYEQYF. The CDR3 coding sequence is TGTGCCAGCAGCTTAAGAAGTCCCGGGATTGCCTACGAGCAGTACTTC.

The chain couples TRBV19 to TRBJ2-1; possible D gene TRBD1, 6 bases. V was shortened by 7 bases and J by 2 bases, with 9 bases between the two germline ends. There are 13 residues in the CDR3. Germline assignment: CDR1 LNHDA and CDR2 SQIVND (reference sequence). CDR3 in amino acids: CASNQGPYNEQFF. CDR3 nucleotide sequence: TGTGCCAGTAACCAGGGGCCCTACAATGAGCAGTTCTTC.

This chain joins TRBV7-2 and TRBJ2-1; unclear D gene. V shed 4 bases and J shed 4 bases, with 8 bases lying between them. The CDR3 spans 13 residues. The germline gives CDR1 SGHTA, CDR2 FQGNSA. The CDR3 is CASSYGRYNEQFF. In DNA, the CDR3 is TGTGCCAGCAGCTACGGCAGATACAATGAGCAGTTCTTC.

V and J are TRBV5-1 and TRBJ2-3, with D maybe TRBD2 (6 bases). The V end was cut by 4 bases, the J end by 1 base, with 16 bases between. The CDR3 runs to 16 residues. Germline CDR1 is SGHRS and CDR2 is YFSETQ. CDR3 coding DNA: TGCGCCAGCAGCCCCTTTCCTGCTAGCGGCACAGATACGCAGTATTTT. It encodes CASSPFPASGTDTQYF.

The chain recombines TRBV19 with TRBJ1-1; D possibly corresponds to TRBD1 (5 bases). The CDR3 extends over 17 amino acids. Trimming pared 1 base from V and 1 base from J, leaving 16 bases between. Per germline, CDR1 LNHDA and CDR2 SQIVND (reference sequence). CDR3 bases: TGTGCCAGTAGTATAGGAGCTGCGGGGCAGAGGAACACTGAAGCTTTCTTT. Translation: CASSIGAAGQRNTEAFF.

The V gene is TRBV7-8, the J gene TRBJ2-1; no reliable D call. Germline CDR1 is SGHVS and CDR2 is FQNEAQ. CDR3 length: 13 amino acids. With 4 bases removed from V and 8 bases from J, the gap between germline ends came to 12 bases. CDR3 protein: CASSSLGGDEQFF. In nucleotides, the CDR3 is TGTGCCAGCAGCTCATTGGGTGGGGATGAGCAGTTCTTC.

This sequence joins TRBV6-5 and TRBJ2-1, with D perhaps matching TRBD1 (5 bases). Germline values: CDR1 MNHEY, CDR2 SVGAGI. The CDR3 length is 13 residues. V dropped 6 bases and J dropped 10 bases, with 16 bases sitting between them. The CDR3 here is CASREQDIGEQFF. Here the CDR3 DNA reads TGTGCCAGCAGGGAACAGGACATTGGCGAGCAGTTCTTC.

V is TRBV4-3 and J is TRBJ1-1, with D uncertain. The CDR3 extends over 15 amino acids. V lost 0 bases, J lost 2 bases, and 10 bases lay in between. The germline gives CDR1 LGHNA, CDR2 YSLEER. CDR3 in DNA: TGCGCCAGCAGCCAAGATCTCTCAGTAAACACTGAAGCTTTCTTT. Translated: CASSQDLSVNTEAFF.

The rearrangement uses TRBV11-2 and TRBJ1-1; D uncertain. Germline lookup yields CDR1 SGHAT and CDR2 FQNNGV. This CDR3 has 14 amino acids. V was trimmed by 1 base and J by 6 bases, leaving 12 bases between them. This chain's CDR3 is CASSLAYGKAEAFF. The DNA for the CDR3 is TGTGCCAGCAGCTTAGCCTACGGGAAGGCTGAAGCTTTCTTT. The complete variable domain, with remaining parts taken from reference TRBV11-2 and TRBJ1-1, reads EAGVAQSPRYKIIEKRQSVAFWCNPISGHATLYWYQQILGQGPKLLIQFQNNGVVDDSQLPKDRFSAERLKGVDSTLKIQPAKLEDSAVYLCASSLAYGKAEAFFGQGTRLTVV.

The chain couples TRBV10-3 to TRBJ2-7; D possibly corresponds to TRBD2 (6 bases). Germline V gives CDR1 ENHRY, CDR2 SYGVKD. This CDR3 is built from 16 residues. V was clipped by 4 bases and J by 2 bases, with 18 bases between them. CDR3 in amino acids: CAISATTPSAAYEQYF. In DNA form, the CDR3 reads TGTGCCATCAGTGCAACTACCCCTAGCGCCGCCTACGAGCAGTACTTC.

The gene calls are TRBV5-1 and TRBJ1-2; D is ambiguous. CDR1 and CDR2 from the germline V gene are SGHRS and YFSETQ. Trimming left V 3 bases short and J 0 bases short, with 12 bases between. The CDR3 runs 15 residues. CDR3 in amino acids: CASSSEPSANYGYTF. CDR3 nucleotide sequence: TGCGCCAGCAGCTCGGAGCCTTCCGCTAACTATGGCTACACCTTC. Filled out from reference TRBV5-1 and TRBJ1-2, the complete variable domain reads KAGVTQTPRYLIKTRGQQVTLSCSPISGHRSVSWYQQTPGQGLQFLFEYFSETQRNKGNFPGRFSGRQFSNSRSEMNVSTLELGDSALYLCASSSEPSANYGYTFGSGTRLTVV.

The J gene is TRBJ2-4, the V gene TRBV5-5; D is ambiguous. The CDR3 is 12 residues long. Germline values: CDR1 SGHKS, CDR2 YYEKEE (reference sequence). V was trimmed by 2 bases and J by 8 bases, leaving 8 bases between them. The CDR3 is CASSFGVDIQYF. CDR3 DNA: TGTGCCAGCAGCTTCGGAGTAGACATTCAGTACTTC. The full variable domain, its missing parts supplied by reference TRBV5-5 and TRBJ2-4, is DAGVTQSPTHLIKTRGQQVTLRCSPISGHKSVSWYQQVLGQGPQFIFQYYEKEERGRGNFPDRFSARQFPNYSSELNVNALLLGDSALYLCASSFGVDIQYFGAGTRLSVL.